Included here is one TCR beta chain sequence, with context. The target antigen is unknown. Compared with germline, one end of the junction differs, possibly owing to a read error. The data stem from a study of healthy donors' naive CD4 and CD8 T cells. About the research overall: Donors came from three age groups: 20-25, 40-50 and 60-70 years.

Germline loops: CDR1 SGHDT, CDR2 YYEEEE. The CDR3 covers 19 residues. TCR libraries were built from about 520 ng of total RNA by linear amplification. TCRdb analysed the reads with MiXCR anew, one entry per CDR3 protein. The sample lists around 180,000 distinct CDR3 sequences; around 74% were seen once. Study observations and caveats: Chains were not paired, since alpha and beta were sequenced in bulk.

The rearrangement uses TRBV5-6 and TRBJ2-7; maybe TRBD1 (6 bases). Sequencing was carried out using naive CD4+ and CD8+ T cells sorted from blood, pooled from several donors. This receptor was taken from a pool of human donors in good health; the sample pools cells from several healthy donors. The chain's CDR3 is CASSLASIALRGPSYEQYF. CDR3 nucleotides: TGCGCCAGCAGCTTGGCCTCCATTGCCCTCAGGGGCCCATCCTACGAGCAGTACTTC.